This T cell receptor beta chain was sequenced during a study of T-cell memory formation after mild COVID-19 (dated by TCRdb to the early 2020s). At the level of the whole study: Most TCR sequence clusters were specific to one of the two donors. Two young, previously healthy adult volunteers, one female and one male, were included in the cohort. In two donors, T-cell clones that expanded and contracted after mild COVID-19 were tracked by sequencing TCRalpha and TCRbeta repertoires over time. Study-wide conclusions, independent of this receptor: Clones contracting from day 15 to 85 had balanced CD4/CD8 phenotypes, while a second wave expanding from day 15 to 37 was biased towards CD4+. The study covered only a couple of mild cases, and larger cohorts including severe cases with pre-infection samples were considered necessary. Some responding clones were detected in pre-infection memory, which suggested that pre-existing cross-reactive memory T cells had joined the SARS-CoV-2 response. SARS-CoV-2 specificity was not confirmed for the second-wave clones peaking on day 37. Contracting CD4+ clones were located mainly in the CM and EM memory subsets, whereas CD8+ clones were found to be enriched in EMRA.

Ficoll-Paque density gradient centrifugation was used to isolate PBMCs. The reads were generated on an Illumina NovaSeq 6000. TCRalpha and TCRbeta cDNA libraries were built by 5'RACE with constant-segment primers, adding sample barcodes and unique molecular identifiers. RNA was extracted from every sample with Trizol reagent. Amplification of the libraries took two PCR steps, and the second step added a second sample barcode plus Illumina TruSeq adapters. Sequencing of the libraries was done on an Illumina NovaSeq, producing 2 x 150 bp paired-end reads. As for the authors' bioinformatics: Demultiplexing of reads and collapsing into UMI-guided consensus sequences were performed with migec v1.2.7. With mixcr v2.1.11, UMI consensuses were aligned to TRA and TRB V and J templates and assembled into clonotypes. Expanded or contracted clonotypes were those called significant by both edgeR and NoisET, with noise models trained on biological replicates. edgeR calls used a false discovery rate-adjusted p below 0.01 and a log2 fold-change threshold of 1. As an exploratory analysis of dynamics, PCA with hierarchical clustering was applied to max-normalized trajectories of the 1000 most abundant clonotypes. Separately sequenced CD4+ and CD8+ repertoires were used to assign the CD4 or CD8 phenotype of responding clones. TCRdb passed the public sequencing reads through fastp at Q25 and MiXCR, retaining productive beta sequences. Identical CDR3 protein sequences are pooled into one entry, listed with their most common genes and DNA. The V and J calls were determined by TCRdb, not by the authors. A total of 160,000 or so distinct CDR3 sequences appear in this sample, 25% to 40% of them only once. The ten largest clones capture around 13% of the sample.

As encoded in the germline V gene, CDR1 is SGDLS while CDR2 is YYNGEE. V lost 0 bases and J lost 2 bases; the stretch between them is 11 bases long. From the cysteine up to the phenylalanine, the CDR3 has a length of 15 residues. Of all the DNA, just the CDR3 is kept, 45 bases in frame from base 1. This clonotype was counted only a few times. What antigen it recognizes has not been identified. Base qualities are not provided; no much larger clone lies one nucleotide away. The V gene is TRBV9 and the J gene is TRBJ2-5, with a weak D call of TRBD2 (6 bases match). The TCR sequence derives from an adult woman who had mild COVID-19 (a few samples of this study predate the infection). The sample titles of this study are shuffled in the database, so cell type and time point are left out; the donor was told from shared clones. Sample: PBMCs or a T cell subset sorted from them (not recorded which). Here the CDR3 is given as CASSVAMGGQETQYF. In nucleotides, the sequence is TGTGCCAGCAGCGTAGCGATGGGGGGACAAGAGACCCAGTACTTC. Where the CDR3 stops, the reference TRBV9 and TRBJ2-5 genes take over; the full variable domain is DSGVTQTPKHLITATGQRVTLRCSPRSGDLSVYWYQQSLDQGLQFLIQYYNGEERAKGNILERFSAQQFPDLHSELNLSSLELGDSALYFCASSVAMGGQETQYFGPGTRLLVL.